These T cell receptor beta chains were read from a single sample in a study of cytomegalovirus exposure and HLA in healthy donors. Here immunoSEQ multiplex PCR was the method, and the copy in TCRdb shows in-frame clones only, minus some. The repertoire shows more than 95,000 clones; the top ten hold roughly 1%. What was sequenced was PBMCs. The receptors were gathered from a man aged 18 to 30 in good health and CMV-seronegative. CDR3s include the opening cysteine and the closing phenylalanine or tryptophan. A D gene is named only where the DNA matches it firmly.

j_call | v_call | d_call | cdr3_nt | cdr3_aa
TRBJ1-6 | TRBV14 | NA | TGTGCCAGCAGCCAGTTACCAGGGTCCTCACCCCTCCACTTT | CASSQLPGSSPLHF
TRBJ2-1 | TRBV18 | TRBD1 | TGTGCCAGCTCACCGCTAGGGGACAGGGGAGGTGAGCAGTTCTTC | CASSPLGDRGGEQFF
TRBJ2-2 | TRBV5-1 | TRBD1 | TGCGCCAGCGGACAGGGTGAGACCGGGGAGCTGTTTTTT | CASGQGETGELFF
TRBJ2-3 | TRBV5-6 | NA | TGTGCCAGCAGCGGTCCTAGGAAGGATACGCAGTATTTT | CASSGPRKDTQYF
TRBJ1-1 | TRBV7-8 | TRBD1 | TGTGCCAGCAGCCAAGACAGGGGGAACACTGAAGCTTTCTTT | CASSQDRGNTEAFF
TRBJ1-6 | TRBV5-1 | TRBD1 | TGCGCCAGCAGCCTGGGACAGGTTAATTCACCCCTCCACTTT | CASSLGQVNSPLHF
TRBJ2-7 | TRBV5-1 | NA | TGCGCCAGCAGTCAAAGCCCGGGACTCTACACCTACGAGCAGTACTTC | CASSQSPGLYTYEQYF
TRBJ2-6 | TRBV11-3 | TRBD1 | TGTGCCAGCAGCCCGGGACAGGGCTTAAGGTCTGGGGCCAACGTCCTGACTTTC | CASSPGQGLRSGANVLTF
TRBJ2-1 | TRBV18 | TRBD2 | TGTGCCAGCTCACCACCCGGGACTAGCGGCTTACGGAATGAGCAGTTCTTC | CASSPPGTSGLRNEQFF
TRBJ2-7 | TRBV7-9 | TRBD2 | TGTGCCAGCAGCAGTCTTGGGACTAGCGAGGCCTACGAGCAGTACTTC | CASSSLGTSEAYEQYF
TRBJ2-5 | TRBV11-2 | NA | TGTGCCAGCACCACTGGAGTTAGGGGGGGCCCCCAAGAGACCCAGTACTTC | CASTTGVRGGPQETQYF
TRBJ2-7 | TRBV5-6 | NA | TGTGCCAGCAGCTTCGGTAGCGCCTACGAGCAGTACTTC | CASSFGSAYEQYF
TRBJ2-7 | TRBV30 | NA | TGTGCCTGGAACATGGGGCGCGAGCAGTACTTC | CAWNMGREQYF
TRBJ2-3 | TRBV19 | TRBD2 | TGTGCCAGTAGTCCGCTAGCGGGAGTCACAGATACGCAGTATTTT | CASSPLAGVTDTQYF
TRBJ2-3 | TRBV5-6 | TRBD1 | TGTGCCAGCAGCTACAGGACAGGGGGGACAGATACGCAGTATTTT | CASSYRTGGTDTQYF
TRBJ2-7 | TRBV4-1 | NA | TGCGCCAGCAGCTCCCGGGACACTGCCTCCTACGAGCAGTACTTC | CASSSRDTASYEQYF
TRBJ2-6 | TRBV19 | NA | TGTGCCAGTAGTAGGCCTAATTCGGGGGGGGCCAACGTCCTGACTTTC | CASSRPNSGGANVLTF
TRBJ1-1 | TRBV5-1 | NA | TGCGCCAGCAGCTTGGCGGAAATTACAGGGACCACTGAAGCTTTCTTT | CASSLAEITGTTEAFF